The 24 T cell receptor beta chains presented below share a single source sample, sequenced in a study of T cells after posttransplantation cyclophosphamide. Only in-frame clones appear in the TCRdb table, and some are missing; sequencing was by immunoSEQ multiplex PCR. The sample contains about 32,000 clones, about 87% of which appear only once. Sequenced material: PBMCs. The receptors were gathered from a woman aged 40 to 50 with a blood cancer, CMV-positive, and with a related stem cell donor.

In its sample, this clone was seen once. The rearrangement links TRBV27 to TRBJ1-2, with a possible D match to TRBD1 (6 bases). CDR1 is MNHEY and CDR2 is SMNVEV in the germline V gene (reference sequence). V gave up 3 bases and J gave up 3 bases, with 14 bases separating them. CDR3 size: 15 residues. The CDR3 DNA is TGTGCCAGCAGTTTGCGGGGGGCTTGGGACTATGGCTACACCTTC. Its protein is CASSLRGAWDYGYTF.

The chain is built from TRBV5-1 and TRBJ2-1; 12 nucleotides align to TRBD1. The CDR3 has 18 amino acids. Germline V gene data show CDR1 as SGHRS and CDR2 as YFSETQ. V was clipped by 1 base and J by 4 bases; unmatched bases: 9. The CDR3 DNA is TGCGCCAGCAGCTTGTCGATAAGGGACAGGGGGCTGTACAATGAGCAGTTCTTC. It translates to CASSLSIRDRGLYNEQFF.

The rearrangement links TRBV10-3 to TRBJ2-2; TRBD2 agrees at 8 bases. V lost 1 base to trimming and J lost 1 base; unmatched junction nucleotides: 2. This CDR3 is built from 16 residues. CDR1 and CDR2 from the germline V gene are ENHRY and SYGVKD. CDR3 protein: CAISEWTSQNTGELFF. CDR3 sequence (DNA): TGTGCCATCAGTGAGTGGACTAGCCAGAACACCGGGGAGCTGTTTTTT.

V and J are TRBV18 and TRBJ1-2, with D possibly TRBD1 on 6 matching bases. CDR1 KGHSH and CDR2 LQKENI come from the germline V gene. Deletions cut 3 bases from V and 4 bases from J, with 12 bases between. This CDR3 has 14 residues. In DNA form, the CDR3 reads TGTGCCAGCTCACCTGAGGGGGTCCCCTATGGCTACACCTTC. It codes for CASSPEGVPYGYTF. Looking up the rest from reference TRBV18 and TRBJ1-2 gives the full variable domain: NAGVMQNPRHLVRRRGQEARLRCSPMKGHSHVYWYRQLPEEGLKFMVYLQKENIIDESGMPKERFSAEFPKEGPSILRIQQVVRGDSAAYFCASSPEGVPYGYTFGSGTRLTVV.

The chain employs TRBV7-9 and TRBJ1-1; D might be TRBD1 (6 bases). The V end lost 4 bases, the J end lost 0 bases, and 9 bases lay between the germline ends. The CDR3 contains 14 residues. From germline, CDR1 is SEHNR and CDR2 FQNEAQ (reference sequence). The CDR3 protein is CASSSGHLNTEAFF. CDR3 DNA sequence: TGTGCCAGCAGCTCGGGACACCTGAACACTGAAGCTTTCTTT.

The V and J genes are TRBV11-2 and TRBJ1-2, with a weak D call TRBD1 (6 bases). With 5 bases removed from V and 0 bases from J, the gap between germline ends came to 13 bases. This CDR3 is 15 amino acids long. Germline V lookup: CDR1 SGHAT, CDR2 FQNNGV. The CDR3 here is CASSTRPGANYGYTF. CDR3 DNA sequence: TGTGCCAGCAGCACGCGGCCAGGGGCTAACTATGGCTACACCTTC.

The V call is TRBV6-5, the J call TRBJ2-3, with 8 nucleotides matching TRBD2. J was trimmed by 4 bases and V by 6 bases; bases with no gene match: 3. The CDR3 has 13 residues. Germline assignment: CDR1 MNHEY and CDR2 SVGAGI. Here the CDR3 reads CASRGLASDTQYF. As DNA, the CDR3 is TGTGCCAGCAGAGGACTAGCCTCAGATACGCAGTATTTT.

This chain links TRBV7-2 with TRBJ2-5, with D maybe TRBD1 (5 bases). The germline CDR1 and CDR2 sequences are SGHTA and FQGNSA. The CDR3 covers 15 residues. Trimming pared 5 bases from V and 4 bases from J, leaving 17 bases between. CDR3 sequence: CASSNPAGIRETQYF. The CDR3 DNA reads TGTGCCAGCAGCAACCCGGCAGGGATCCGAGAGACCCAGTACTTC.

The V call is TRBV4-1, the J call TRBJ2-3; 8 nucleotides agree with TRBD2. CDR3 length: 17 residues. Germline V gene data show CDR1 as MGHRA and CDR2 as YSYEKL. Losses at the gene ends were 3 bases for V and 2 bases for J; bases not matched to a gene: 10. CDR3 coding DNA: TGCGCCAGCAGCCATCCTCTGGGCGGGGGGTCCACAGATACGCAGTATTTT. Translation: CASSHPLGGGSTDTQYF.

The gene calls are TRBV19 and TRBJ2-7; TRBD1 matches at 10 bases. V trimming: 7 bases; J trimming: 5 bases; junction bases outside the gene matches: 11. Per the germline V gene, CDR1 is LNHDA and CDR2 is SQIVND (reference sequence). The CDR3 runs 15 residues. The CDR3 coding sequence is TGTGCCAGTACCCAGACAGGGGGCTCCGCGAACGAGCAGTACTTC. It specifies CASTQTGGSANEQYF.

The CDR3 region has the DNA TGTGCCAGCAGCCCACTCGGAGGGTATCAGCCCCAGCATTTT. Protein product: CASSPLGGYQPQHF. The gene calls are TRBV5-4 and TRBJ1-5; D is undetermined. V was shortened by 4 bases and J by 5 bases, with 13 bases between the two germline ends. The V gene's germline CDR1 is SGHNT and CDR2 YYREEE (reference sequence). The CDR3 runs 14 residues.

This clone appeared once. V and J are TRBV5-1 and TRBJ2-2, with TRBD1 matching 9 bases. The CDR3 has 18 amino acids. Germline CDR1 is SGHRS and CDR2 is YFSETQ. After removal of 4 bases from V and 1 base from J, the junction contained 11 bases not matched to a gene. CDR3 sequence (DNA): TGCGCCAGCAGCCCGGGACAGGGAATTGATTGGAACACCGGGGAGCTGTTTTTT. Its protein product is CASSPGQGIDWNTGELFF.

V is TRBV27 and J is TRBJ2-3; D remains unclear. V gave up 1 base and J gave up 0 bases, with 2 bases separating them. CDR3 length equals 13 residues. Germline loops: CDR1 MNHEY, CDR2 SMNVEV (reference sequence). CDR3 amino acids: CASSLLSTDTQYF. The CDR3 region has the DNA TGTGCCAGCAGTTTATTAAGCACAGATACGCAGTATTTT.

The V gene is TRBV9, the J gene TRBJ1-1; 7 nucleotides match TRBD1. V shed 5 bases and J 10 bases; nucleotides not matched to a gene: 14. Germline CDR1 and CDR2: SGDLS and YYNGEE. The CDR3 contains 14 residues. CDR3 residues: CASRATTGYGVAFF. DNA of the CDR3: TGTGCCAGCAGGGCGACGACAGGGTATGGCGTAGCTTTCTTT.

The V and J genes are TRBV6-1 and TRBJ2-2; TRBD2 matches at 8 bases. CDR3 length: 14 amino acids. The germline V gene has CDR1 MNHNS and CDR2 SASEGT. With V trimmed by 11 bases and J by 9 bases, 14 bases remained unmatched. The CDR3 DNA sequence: TGTGCCCAGCGGGGGCACCCCCGTTCCAGGGAGCTGTTTTTT. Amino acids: CAQRGHPRSRELFF.

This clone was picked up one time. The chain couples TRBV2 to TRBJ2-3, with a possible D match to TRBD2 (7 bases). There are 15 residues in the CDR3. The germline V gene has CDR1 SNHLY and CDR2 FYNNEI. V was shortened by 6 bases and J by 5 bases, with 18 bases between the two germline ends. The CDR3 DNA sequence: TGTGCCAGCAGCCCATCGACGGGGGGCGAAGATACGCAGTATTTT. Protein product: CASSPSTGGEDTQYF. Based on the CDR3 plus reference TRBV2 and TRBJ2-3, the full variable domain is EPEVTQTPSHQVTQMGQEVILRCVPISNHLYFYWYRQILGQKVEFLVSFYNNEISEKSEIFDDQFSVERPDGSNFTLKIRSTKLEDSAMYFCASSPSTGGEDTQYFGPGTRLTVL.

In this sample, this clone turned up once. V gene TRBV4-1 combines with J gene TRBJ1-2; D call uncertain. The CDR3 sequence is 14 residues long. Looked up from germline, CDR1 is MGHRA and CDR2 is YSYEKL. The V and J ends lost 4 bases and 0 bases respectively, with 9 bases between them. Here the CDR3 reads CASSPRGANYGYTF. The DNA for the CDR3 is TGCGCCAGCAGCCCGCGAGGAGCTAACTATGGCTACACCTTC.

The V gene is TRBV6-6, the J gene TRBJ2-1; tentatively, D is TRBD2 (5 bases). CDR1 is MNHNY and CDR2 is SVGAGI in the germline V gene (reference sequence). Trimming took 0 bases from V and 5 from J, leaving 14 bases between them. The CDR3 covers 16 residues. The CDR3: CASSYSVLARNNEQFF. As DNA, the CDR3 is TGTGCCAGCAGTTACTCAGTCCTAGCCAGGAACAATGAGCAGTTCTTC.

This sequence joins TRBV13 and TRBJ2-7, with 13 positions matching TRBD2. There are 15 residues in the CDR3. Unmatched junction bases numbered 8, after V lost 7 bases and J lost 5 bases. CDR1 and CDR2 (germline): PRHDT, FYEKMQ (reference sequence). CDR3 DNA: TGTGCCAGCACCTGGACTAGCGGGGGCCGCGACGAGCAGTACTTC. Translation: CASTWTSGGRDEQYF.

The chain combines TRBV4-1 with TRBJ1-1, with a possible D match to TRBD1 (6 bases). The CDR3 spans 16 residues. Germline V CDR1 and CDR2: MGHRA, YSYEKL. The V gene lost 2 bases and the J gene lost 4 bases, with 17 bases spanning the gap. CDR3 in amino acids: CASSQSEGGRVTEAFF. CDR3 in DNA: TGCGCCAGCAGCCAATCCGAGGGGGGGCGCGTCACTGAAGCTTTCTTT.

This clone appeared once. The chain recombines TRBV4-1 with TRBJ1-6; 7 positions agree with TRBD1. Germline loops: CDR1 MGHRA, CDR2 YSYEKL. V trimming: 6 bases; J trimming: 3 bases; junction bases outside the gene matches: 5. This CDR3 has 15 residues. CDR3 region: CASRNRGVYNSPLHF. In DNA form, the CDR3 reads TGCGCCAGCAGAAACAGGGGCGTCTATAATTCACCCCTCCACTTT.

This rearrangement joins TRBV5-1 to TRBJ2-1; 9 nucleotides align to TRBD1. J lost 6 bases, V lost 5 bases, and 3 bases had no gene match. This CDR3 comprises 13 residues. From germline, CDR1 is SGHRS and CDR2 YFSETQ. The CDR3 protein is CASRGQGINEQFF. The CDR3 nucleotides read TGCGCCAGCAGGGGACAGGGAATCAATGAGCAGTTCTTC.

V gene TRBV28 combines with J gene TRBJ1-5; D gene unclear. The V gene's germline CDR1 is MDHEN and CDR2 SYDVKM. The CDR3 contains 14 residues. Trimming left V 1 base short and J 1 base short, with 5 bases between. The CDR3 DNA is TGTGCCAGCAGTTTATTTCAAAGCAATCAGCCCCAGCATTTT. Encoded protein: CASSLFQSNQPQHF.

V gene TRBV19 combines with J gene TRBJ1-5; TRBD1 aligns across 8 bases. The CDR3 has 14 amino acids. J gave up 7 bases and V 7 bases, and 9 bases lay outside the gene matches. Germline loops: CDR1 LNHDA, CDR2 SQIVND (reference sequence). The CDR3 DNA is TGTGCCAGTAACGAGGGGACAGGACGGCAGCCCCAGCATTTT. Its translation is CASNEGTGRQPQHF.